This TCR beta chain was recovered during a study of blood T cell repertoires in COVID-19. Across the study: The United States, Italy and Spain provided the acute and convalescent COVID-19 samples.

Authors' processing steps: Amplified reference gene primers provided the basis for estimating nucleated cell counts. Assay used: immunoSEQ multiplex PCR; TCRdb lists only in-frame clones, some missing. V and J calls and clone size come straight from that table; D and trimming were deduced from the DNA. This sample carries hundreds of thousands of clones, about nine tenths of them seen once, and the ten largest clones take approximately 1.4%. Losses at the gene ends were 5 bases for V and 8 bases for J; bases not matched to a gene: 15. This CDR3 comprises 16 residues. Germline CDR1 and CDR2: SGHTA and FQGNSA.

The TCR originated in a woman between 25 and 40 years old with active or convalescent COVID-19. The chain links TRBV7-2 to TRBJ2-1; 7 bases align to TRBD2. Sequenced sample: peripheral blood. CDR3 DNA sequence: TGTGCCAGCAGCCCGCCAGCACGGGGGGTAGTCTATGAGCAGTTCTTC. It specifies CASSPPARGVVYEQFF.